Given below is one TCR beta chain in context. Its antigen is currently unknown. The sample belongs to a study of shared clonotypes between healthy human individuals. Study-wide results and limits: At large depth, rarefaction still showed sorted-subset sequencing to be incomplete.

The germline V and J ends were trimmed by 2 bases and 1 base, with 13 bases remaining between them. The CDR3 is made up of 15 amino acids. Germline V lookup: CDR1 GTSNPN, CDR2 SVGIG (reference sequence). The assay was immunoSEQ multiplex PCR, and TCRdb's table has in-frame clones only and misses some. Here the sample spans over 2,000,000 clones, around 95% being singletons. The naive CD8 population came from CD45RO-negative cells selected for CCR7, without terminally differentiated effector memory CD45RA+ cells. Sequencing was carried out using naive CD8+ T cells from PBMCs. The V call is TRBV30, the J call TRBJ2-3, with D tentatively TRBD2 (6 bases). The receptor's source is a man aged 18 to 29 in good health. Some clones in this sample may be carry-over from other donors' samples. CDR3 protein: CAWSLRSGGTDTQYF. For the CDR3, the DNA is TGTGCCTGGAGTCTTAGATCGGGGGGCACAGATACGCAGTATTTT. Based on the CDR3 plus reference TRBV30 and TRBJ2-3, the full variable domain is SQTIHQWPATLVQPVGSPLSLECTVEGTSNPNLYWYRQAAGRGLQLLFYSVGIGQISSEVPQNLSASRPQDRQFILSSKKLLLSDSGFYLCAWSLRSGGTDTQYFGPGTRLTVL.